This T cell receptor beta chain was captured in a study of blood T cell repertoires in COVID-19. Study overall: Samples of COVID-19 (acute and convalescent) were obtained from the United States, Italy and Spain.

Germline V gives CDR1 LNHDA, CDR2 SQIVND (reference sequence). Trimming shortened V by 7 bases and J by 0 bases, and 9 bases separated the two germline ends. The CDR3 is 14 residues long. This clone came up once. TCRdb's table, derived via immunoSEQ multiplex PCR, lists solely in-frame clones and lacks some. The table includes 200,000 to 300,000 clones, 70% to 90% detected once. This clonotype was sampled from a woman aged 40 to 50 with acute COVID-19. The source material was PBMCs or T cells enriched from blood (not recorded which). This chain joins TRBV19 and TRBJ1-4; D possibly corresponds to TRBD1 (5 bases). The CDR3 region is CASKQTATNEKLFF. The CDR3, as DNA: TGTGCCAGTAAGCAGACAGCAACTAATGAAAAACTGTTTTTT.